This T cell receptor (beta chain) came from a study of blood T cells in healthy people across ages. Study information: About one barcoded TCR beta cDNA was captured per two T cells. Overall study findings and caveats: CMV status of donors was unknown, possibly confounding expanded clonotype changes. Both naive CD4+ cell counts and diversity were greater in long-lived donors than in aged donors.

In this sample, this clonotype turned up many times. The antigen remains undetermined. Sample-barcoded 5' priming and a J-beta primer mix drove a second PCR of roughly 6 to 12 cycles. Each cDNA molecule carried a tag from a template-switch adaptor that contained 12 random nucleotides. TCRdb reprocessed the 5' RACE reads with MiXCR, giving one entry per CDR3 protein. This sample yields 650,000 to 1,000,000 distinct CDR3 sequences, of which 36% are seen a single time; roughly 13% belongs to the top ten. The CDR3 spans 16 residues. Germline values: CDR1 MDHEN, CDR2 SYDVKM. V lost 6 bases and J lost 3, with 20 bases in between.

The chain employs TRBV28 and TRBJ1-2; D perhaps matches TRBD1 (6 bases). The sequenced sample was blood. This sequence originates from a man younger than 35 in good health. Here the CDR3 reads CASSHDRLGGDYGYTF. CDR3 DNA: TGTGCCAGCAGCCACGACAGGCTTGGGGGGGACTATGGCTACACCTTC.